This T cell receptor (beta chain) was sequenced during a study of shared clonotypes between healthy human individuals. Study findings and constraints: Sample collection involved blood only; tissue repertoires are likely different.

Trimming cost V 3 bases and J 5 bases, with 6 bases left between them. CDR3 size: 12 residues. CDR1 and CDR2 (germline): SGHTA, FQGTGA. Produced via immunoSEQ multiplex PCR; TCRdb's table is partial and in-frame only. This repertoire shows 2 million to 2.5 million clones, 85% to 95% found once; its top ten account for 0.37%. For this clone: Its cognate antigen is unknown. Other DNA sequences from this sample encode an identical CDR3 as well.

It was into CD45RA+ naive and CD45RA-negative memory subsets that the CD4+ cells were split. This TCR was recovered from a man aged 18-30 years in good health. Some clones in this sample may be carry-over from other donors' samples. Sequencing was carried out using naive CD4+ T cells from PBMCs. Specified subset: CD45RA+ positively selected. The chain joins TRBV7-3 to TRBJ2-3; D is perhaps TRBD2 (5 bases). The CDR3, as DNA: TGTGCCAGCAGCTTCAGCGGAGATACGCAGTATTTT. Translation gives CASSFSGDTQYF.